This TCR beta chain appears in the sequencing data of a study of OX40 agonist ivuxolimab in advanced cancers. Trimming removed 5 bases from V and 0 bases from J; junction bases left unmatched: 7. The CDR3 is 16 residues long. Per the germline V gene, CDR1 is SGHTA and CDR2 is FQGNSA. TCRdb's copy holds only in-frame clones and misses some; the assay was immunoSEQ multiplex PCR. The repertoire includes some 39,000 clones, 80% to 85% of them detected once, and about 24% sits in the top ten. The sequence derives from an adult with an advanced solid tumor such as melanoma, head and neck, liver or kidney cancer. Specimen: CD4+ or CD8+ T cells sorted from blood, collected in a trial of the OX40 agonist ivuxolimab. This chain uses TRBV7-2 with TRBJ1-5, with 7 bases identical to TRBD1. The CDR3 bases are TGTGCCAGCAGCCCAGGGACAGTATATAGCAATCAGCCCCAGCATTTT. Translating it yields CASSPGTVYSNQPQHF.